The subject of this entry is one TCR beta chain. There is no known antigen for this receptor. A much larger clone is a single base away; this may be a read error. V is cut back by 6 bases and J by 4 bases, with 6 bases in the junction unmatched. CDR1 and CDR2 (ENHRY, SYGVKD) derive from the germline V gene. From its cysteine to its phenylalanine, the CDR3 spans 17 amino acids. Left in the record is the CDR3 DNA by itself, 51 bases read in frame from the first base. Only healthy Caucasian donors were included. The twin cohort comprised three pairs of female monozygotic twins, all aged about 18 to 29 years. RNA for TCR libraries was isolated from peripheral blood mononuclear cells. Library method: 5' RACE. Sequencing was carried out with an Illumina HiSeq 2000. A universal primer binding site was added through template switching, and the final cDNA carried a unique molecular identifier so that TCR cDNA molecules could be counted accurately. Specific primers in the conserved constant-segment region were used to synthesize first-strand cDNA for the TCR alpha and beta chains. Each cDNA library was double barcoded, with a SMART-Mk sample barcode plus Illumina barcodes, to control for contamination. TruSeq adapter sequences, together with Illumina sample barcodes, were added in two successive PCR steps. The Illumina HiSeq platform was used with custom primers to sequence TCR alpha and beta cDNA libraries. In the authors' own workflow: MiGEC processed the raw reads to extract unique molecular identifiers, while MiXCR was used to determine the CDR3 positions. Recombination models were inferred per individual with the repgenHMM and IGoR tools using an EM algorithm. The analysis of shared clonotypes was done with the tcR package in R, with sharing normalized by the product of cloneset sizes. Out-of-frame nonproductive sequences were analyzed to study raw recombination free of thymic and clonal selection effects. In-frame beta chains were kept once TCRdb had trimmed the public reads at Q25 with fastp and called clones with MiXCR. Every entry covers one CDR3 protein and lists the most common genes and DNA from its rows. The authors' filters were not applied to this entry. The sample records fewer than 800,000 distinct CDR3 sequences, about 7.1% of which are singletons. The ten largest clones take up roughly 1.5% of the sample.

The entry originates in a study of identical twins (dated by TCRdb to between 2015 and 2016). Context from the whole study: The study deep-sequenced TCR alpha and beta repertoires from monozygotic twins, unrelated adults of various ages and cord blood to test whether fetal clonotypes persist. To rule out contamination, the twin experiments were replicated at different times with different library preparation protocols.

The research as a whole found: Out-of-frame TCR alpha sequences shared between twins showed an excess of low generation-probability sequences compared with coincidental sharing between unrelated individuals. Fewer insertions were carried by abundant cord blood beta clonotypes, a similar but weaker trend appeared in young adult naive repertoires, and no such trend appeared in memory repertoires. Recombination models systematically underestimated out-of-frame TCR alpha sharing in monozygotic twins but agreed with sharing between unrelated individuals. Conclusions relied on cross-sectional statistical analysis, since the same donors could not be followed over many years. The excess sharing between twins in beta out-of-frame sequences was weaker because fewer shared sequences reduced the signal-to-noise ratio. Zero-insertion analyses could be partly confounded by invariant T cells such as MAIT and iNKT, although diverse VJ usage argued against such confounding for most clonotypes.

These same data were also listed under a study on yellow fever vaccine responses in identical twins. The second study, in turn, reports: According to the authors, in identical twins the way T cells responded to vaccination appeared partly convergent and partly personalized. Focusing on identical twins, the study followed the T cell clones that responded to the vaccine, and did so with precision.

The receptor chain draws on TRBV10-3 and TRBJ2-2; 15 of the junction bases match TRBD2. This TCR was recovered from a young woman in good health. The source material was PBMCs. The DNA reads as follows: TGTGCCATCAGCCGGACTAGCGGGGGGGCGGTCACCGGGGAGCTGTTTTTT. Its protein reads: CAISRTSGGAVTGELFF.